A single sample is the source of the 13 T cell receptor beta chains below, sequenced in a study of molecular identifiers for immune sequencing clone quantification. MiXCR, run by TCRdb on the PCR reads, gives a single entry per CDR3 protein. The sample consists of some 320,000 distinct CDR3 sequences, around a fifth of them appearing once. The sequenced sample consisted of naive CD8+ T cells from blood, with Jurkat cell RNA spiked in. Subset meaning: FACS-sorted CD8+CD4-CCR7+CD45RA+ naive T cells. The receptors originated from a human donor in good health. Some libraries in this study had Jurkat cell RNA spiked in.

The rearrangement links TRBV19 to TRBJ2-7; weak D call: TRBD1 (5 bases). Germline V CDR1 and CDR2: LNHDA, SQIVND (reference sequence). V gave up 1 base and J gave up 6 bases, with 10 bases separating them. This CDR3 region has 13 residues. The CDR3 coding sequence is TGTGCCAGTAGTATAGGACAGTCGCGCGAGCAGTACTTC. Its protein is CASSIGQSREQYF.

To note about this clonotype: This may arise from a read error, as a much more abundant clone is one base away. The J gene is TRBJ1-2, the V gene TRBV6-5; D uncertain. Germline CDR1 and CDR2: MNHEY and SVGAGI. The CDR3 spans 14 residues. The CDR3 loop reads CASSYSAQNYGYIF. In DNA, the CDR3 is TGTGCCAGCAGTTACTCAGCTCAAAACTATGGCTACATCTTC.

On this clonotype itself: A much more abundant neighbour one base away suggests this may be a read error. The rearrangement uses TRBV15 and TRBJ2-2, with D possibly matching TRBD2 (6 bases). The CDR3 loop spans 15 amino acids. Between the trimmed V and J ends, which lost 0 bases and 7 bases, there was a span of 12 bases. Germline CDR1 is LNHNV and CDR2 is YYDKDF (reference sequence). CDR3 sequence: CATSRDRGVVGELFF. As DNA, the CDR3 is TGTGCCACCAGCAGAGATCGCGGGGTTGTCGGGGAGCTGTTTTTT.

On this clonotype: A read error may produce the germline difference seen at one junction end. The rearrangement joins TRBV3-1 to TRBJ2-7, with 7 bases identical to TRBD2. CDR3 length: 15 residues. CDR1 and CDR2 from the germline V gene are LGHDT and YNNKEL (reference sequence). In nucleotides, the CDR3 is TGTGCCAGCAGCCAAGGTGGGCTAGCGGACTACGGGCAGTACTTC. This sequence encodes CASSQGGLADYGQYF.

This clonotype has at least ten counts. This chain uses TRBV7-8 with TRBJ1-1; no firm D call. The CDR3 is made up of 14 amino acids. The V end lost 1 base, the J end lost 1 base, and 7 bases lay between the germline ends. CDR1 is SGHVS, CDR2 FQNEAQ, per germline. Here the CDR3 reads CASSLGVKNTEAFF. In nucleotides, the CDR3 is TGTGCCAGCAGCTTAGGGGTCAAGAACACTGAAGCTTTCTTT.

In regard to this clonotype: One base away lies a much larger clone, so this may be a sequencing read error. This chain uses TRBV4-1 with TRBJ2-5, with 8 bases matching TRBD2. The CDR3 consists of 15 residues. Germline values: CDR1 MGHRA, CDR2 YSYEKL. Here the CDR3 DNA reads TGCGCCAGCAGCCAAGGACTAGCGCTCCAAGAGACCCGGTACTTC. Encoded protein: CASSQGLALQETRYF.

V is TRBV27 and J is TRBJ2-7, with D unclear. V was clipped by 0 bases and J by 4 bases, with 7 bases between them. This CDR3 is built from 13 residues. In germline, CDR1 is MNHEY, CDR2 SMNVEV (reference sequence). The CDR3, as DNA: TGTGCCAGCAGTTTATCGCGGCGGTACGAGCAGTACTTC. Encoded protein: CASSLSRRYEQYF.

This clonotype appeared many times. J is TRBJ1-5 and V is TRBV10-3; D not resolved. The length of the CDR3 is 15 residues. V lost 2 bases and J 0 bases, leaving 8 bases between the germline ends. Germline values: CDR1 ENHRY, CDR2 SYGVKD. This CDR3 is CAISEGSYSNQPQHF. The DNA of the CDR3 is TGTGCCATCAGTGAGGGGAGTTATAGCAATCAGCCCCAGCATTTT.

This clonotype has a count of ten or more. The chain has TRBV10-3 and TRBJ1-1; D is possibly TRBD1 (5 bases). CDR1 is ENHRY and CDR2 is SYGVKD in the germline V gene. With 9 bases removed from V and 0 bases from J, the gap between germline ends came to 8 bases. The CDR3 consists of 12 residues. The CDR3 DNA is TGTGCCATGGGGACGATGAACACTGAAGCTTTCTTT. Translating it yields CAMGTMNTEAFF.

The chain links TRBV7-2 to TRBJ2-3; TRBD2 matches at 10 bases. J gave up 4 bases and V 1 base, and 5 bases lay outside the gene matches. The CDR3 consists of 16 residues. Germline V gene lookup returns CDR1 SGHTA and CDR2 FQGNSA. The CDR3 sequence: CASSLGLAGDSDTQYF. In DNA, the CDR3 is TGTGCCAGCAGCTTAGGGCTAGCGGGAGATTCAGATACGCAGTATTTT.

This clonotype has at least ten counts. The rearrangement links TRBV4-3 to TRBJ1-1, with D possibly TRBD1 on 5 matching bases. Germline CDR1 and CDR2: LGHNA and YSLEER. V shed 0 bases and J shed 1 base, with 12 bases lying between them. The CDR3 loop spans 16 amino acids. The CDR3 DNA reads as TGCGCCAGCAGCCAAGATTTTCTGGGGCCGAACACTGAAGCTTTCTTT. As protein: CASSQDFLGPNTEAFF.

This clonotype was picked up many times. The J gene is TRBJ2-7, the V gene TRBV5-1; D uncertain. CDR1 is SGHRS and CDR2 is YFSETQ in the germline V gene. The germline V and J ends were trimmed by 0 bases and 0 bases, with 10 bases remaining between them. The CDR3 extends over 15 amino acids. CDR3 protein: CASSLALGDSYEQYF. The CDR3 nucleotides are TGCGCCAGCAGCTTGGCCCTTGGTGACTCCTACGAGCAGTACTTC. The whole variable domain, filled in from reference TRBV5-1 and TRBJ2-7, reads KAGVTQTPRYLIKTRGQQVTLSCSPISGHRSVSWYQQTPGQGLQFLFEYFSETQRNKGNFPGRFSGRQFSNSRSEMNVSTLELGDSALYLCASSLALGDSYEQYFGPGTRLTVT.

The rearrangement uses TRBV15 and TRBJ2-7, with 10 bases that match TRBD1. This CDR3 contains 15 residues. Trimming cost V 0 bases and J 5 bases; bases outside gene matches: 4. Germline CDR1 is LNHNV and CDR2 is YYDKDF (reference sequence). The CDR3 loop reads CATSRDGGTGDEQYF. CDR3 nucleotides: TGTGCCACCAGCAGAGATGGAGGGACAGGGGACGAGCAGTACTTC. The full variable domain, with the rest looked up from reference TRBV15 and TRBJ2-7, is DAMVIQNPRYQVTQFGKPVTLSCSQTLNHNVMYWYQQKSSQAPKLLFHYYDKDFNNEADTPDNFQSRRPNTSFCFLDIRSPGLGDTAMYLCATSRDGGTGDEQYFGPGTRLTVT.